What follows are 3 T cell receptor beta chains derived from one specimen sequenced in a study of Ad26.COV2.S vaccination and SARS-CoV-2 variants. This table comes from immunoSEQ multiplex PCR, and its TCRdb copy is limited to in-frame clones, with some not included. The data show over 300,000 clones, around four fifths seen once. As to treatment: 19 received Ad26.COV2.S at low or high dose, single or two shots; 5 received placebo; per-sample allocation not given. Sampling took place 63 days after the first vaccine or placebo injection. The material was peripheral blood, obtained in a trial of Ad26.COV2.S vaccine versus placebo. The receptors originated from a person aged 18 to 59 who received the Ad26.COV2.S COVID-19 vaccine or a placebo.

The chain uses TRBV3-1 (or the pseudogene TRBV3-2) and TRBJ2-4, with TRBD2 matching 8 bases. The CDR3 length is 14 residues. The V segment lost 0 bases and the J segment 12 bases; nucleotides outside the gene matches: 7. Per germline, CDR1 LGHDT and CDR2 YNNKEL (reference sequence). This chain's CDR3 is CASSQEGLERAQYF. The CDR3 DNA reads TGTGCCAGCAGCCAAGAGGGACTAGAAAGGGCTCAGTACTTC.

J is TRBJ1-3 and V is TRBV7-9; 8 nucleotides line up with TRBD1. With V trimmed by 2 bases and J by 3 bases, 3 bases remained unmatched. CDR1 and CDR2 from the germline V gene are SEHNR and FQNEAQ (reference sequence). The CDR3 length is 15 residues. This chain's CDR3 is CASSLQGAGGNTIYF. The CDR3 DNA reads as TGTGCCAGCAGCTTACAGGGGGCAGGTGGAAACACCATATATTTT.

The chain carries TRBV7-9 and TRBJ1-3; D is ambiguous. This CDR3 is built from 14 residues. CDR1 is SEHNR, CDR2 FQNEAQ, per germline (reference sequence). V lost 1 base and J 0 bases, leaving 4 bases between the germline ends. CDR3 sequence reads: CASSLGVSGNTIYF. As DNA, the CDR3 is TGTGCCAGCAGCTTAGGAGTCTCTGGAAACACCATATATTTT.